These 2 T cell receptor beta chains share one sample of origin, sequenced in a study of blood T cell repertoires in COVID-19. Clones were read by immunoSEQ multiplex PCR, and TCRdb kept only the in-frame ones, dropping some. The sample holds roughly 100,000 clones; about four fifths are singletons and the top ten take roughly 3.4%. Sample: peripheral blood. These receptors came from a woman at least 80 years old with active or convalescent COVID-19.

The rearrangement links TRBV5-1 to TRBJ2-7, with D tentatively TRBD2 (6 bases). CDR3 length equals 16 residues. Trimming shortened V by 1 base and J by 1 base, and 15 bases separated the two germline ends. Looked up from germline, CDR1 is SGHRS and CDR2 is YFSETQ. Here the CDR3 reads CASSLSSGTLSYEQYF. CDR3 bases: TGCGCCAGCAGCTTGTCGTCCGGGACTCTTTCCTACGAGCAGTACTTC.

J is TRBJ1-6 and V is TRBV30, with 10 bases matching TRBD1. V lost 4 bases, J lost 11 bases, and 14 bases stayed unmatched. This CDR3 is built from 16 residues. Germline V gene sequence: CDR1 GTSNPN, CDR2 SVGIG (reference sequence). CDR3 DNA sequence: TGTGCCTGGAAGCATAAGGGCCGGGACAGGGGTGCACCCCTCCACTTT. It encodes CAWKHKGRDRGAPLHF.